This TCR beta chain was sequenced in a study of long-term antiretroviral therapy in people with HIV. General observations from the study: Controls showed broader CDR3 length ranges than did the HIV repertoires.

In the United States, treatment was given to all participants with HIV. Samples held about 0.9-11 million cryopreserved PBMC, and DNA extraction followed. Version v3.0 of the immunoSEQ assay was performed at survey level. Sequencing efforts were directed toward 40,000-50,000 T-cell genomes per sample. Some clones are missing from TCRdb's copy, which holds only in-frame ones; the method was immunoSEQ multiplex PCR. The table lists some 18,000 clones, 75% to 85% of them singletons. The CDR3 spans 14 residues. Germline assignment: CDR1 LGHNA and CDR2 YNFKEQ. Trimming pared 4 bases from V and 6 bases from J, leaving 12 bases between. On this clone: Its antigen is as yet unknown.

The chain uses TRBV4-2 and TRBJ1-4; tentative D call: TRBD1 (5 bases). The clonotype was recovered from a man younger than 35 with HIV. Sequenced material: unsorted PBMCs, taken at the start of antiretroviral therapy, before treatment. In DNA form, the CDR3 reads TGTGCCAGCAGCCTCGGGCTGGGGGATGAAAAACTGTTTTTT. As protein: CASSLGLGDEKLFF.